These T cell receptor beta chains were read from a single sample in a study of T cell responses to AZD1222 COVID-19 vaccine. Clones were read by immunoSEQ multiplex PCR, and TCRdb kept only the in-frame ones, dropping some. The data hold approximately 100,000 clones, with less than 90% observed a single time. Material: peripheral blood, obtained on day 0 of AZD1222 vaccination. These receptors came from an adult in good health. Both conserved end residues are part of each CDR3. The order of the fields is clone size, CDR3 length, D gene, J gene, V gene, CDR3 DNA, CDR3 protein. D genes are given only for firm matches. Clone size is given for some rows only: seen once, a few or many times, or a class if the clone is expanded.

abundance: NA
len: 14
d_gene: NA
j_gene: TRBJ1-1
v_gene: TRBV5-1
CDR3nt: TGCGCCAGCAGCCCCGGGACGGCGAACACTGAAGCTTTCTTT
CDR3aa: CASSPGTANTEAFF

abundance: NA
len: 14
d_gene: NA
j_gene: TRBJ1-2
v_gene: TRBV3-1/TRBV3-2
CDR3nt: TGTGCCAGCAGCCAAGGACGACGGAGCTATGGCTACACCTTC
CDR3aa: CASSQGRRSYGYTF

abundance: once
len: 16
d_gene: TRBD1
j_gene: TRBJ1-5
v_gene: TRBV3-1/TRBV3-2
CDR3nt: TGTGCCAGCAGCCAAGGAACAGGGGGGAGCAATCAGCCCCAGCATTTT
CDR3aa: CASSQGTGGSNQPQHF

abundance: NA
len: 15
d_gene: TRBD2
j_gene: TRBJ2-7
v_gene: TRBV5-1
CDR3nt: TGCGCCAGCAGCTTGGCCGCGAGCGGGAGGGACGAGCAGTACTTC
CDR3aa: CASSLAASGRDEQYF

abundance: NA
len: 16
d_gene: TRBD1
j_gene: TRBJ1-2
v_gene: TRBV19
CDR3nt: TGTGCCAGCAGACGACAGGGGGCGCAGGCAGACTATGGCTACACCTTC
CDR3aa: CASRRQGAQADYGYTF

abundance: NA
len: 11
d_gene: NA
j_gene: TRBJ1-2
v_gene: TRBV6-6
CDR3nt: TGTGCCAGCGGGGAAGCGGGGGGCTACACCTTC
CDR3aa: CASGEAGGYTF

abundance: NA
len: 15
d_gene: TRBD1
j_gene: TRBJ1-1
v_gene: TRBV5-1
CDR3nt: TGCGCCAGCAGCTCGGGACAGGTAACCTCCCTTGAAGCTTTCTTT
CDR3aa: CASSSGQVTSLEAFF

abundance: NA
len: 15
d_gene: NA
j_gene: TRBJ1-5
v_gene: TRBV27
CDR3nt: TGTGCCAGCAGTTTGGCCCCAGATAGCAATCAGCCCCAGCATTTT
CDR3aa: CASSLAPDSNQPQHF

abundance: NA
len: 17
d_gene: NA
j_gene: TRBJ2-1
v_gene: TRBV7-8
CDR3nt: TGTGCCAGCAGCCCCCGGAGGGTGGGAGCTTCCTACAATGAGCAGTTCTTC
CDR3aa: CASSPRRVGASYNEQFF

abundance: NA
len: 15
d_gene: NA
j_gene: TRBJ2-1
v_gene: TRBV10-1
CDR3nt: TGCGCCAGCAAGAATGCGGGAAGTCTAGGGAGTGAGCAGTTCTTC
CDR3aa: CASKNAGSLGSEQFF

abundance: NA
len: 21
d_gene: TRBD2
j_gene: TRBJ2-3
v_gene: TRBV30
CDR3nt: TGTGCCTGGAGTTTTAGCGGGAGATCCGTTGGTATCCATGCTAGCACAGATACGCAGTATTTT
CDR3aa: CAWSFSGRSVGIHASTDTQYF

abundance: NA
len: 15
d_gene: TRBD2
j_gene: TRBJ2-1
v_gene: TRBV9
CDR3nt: TGTGCCAGCGCCCAGACTAGCGGAGCCTACAATGAGCAGTTCTTC
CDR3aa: CASAQTSGAYNEQFF

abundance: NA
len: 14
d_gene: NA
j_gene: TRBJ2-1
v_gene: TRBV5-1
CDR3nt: TGCGCCAGCAGCATCCAGGGTCTGGACAATGAGCAGTTCTTC
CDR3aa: CASSIQGLDNEQFF